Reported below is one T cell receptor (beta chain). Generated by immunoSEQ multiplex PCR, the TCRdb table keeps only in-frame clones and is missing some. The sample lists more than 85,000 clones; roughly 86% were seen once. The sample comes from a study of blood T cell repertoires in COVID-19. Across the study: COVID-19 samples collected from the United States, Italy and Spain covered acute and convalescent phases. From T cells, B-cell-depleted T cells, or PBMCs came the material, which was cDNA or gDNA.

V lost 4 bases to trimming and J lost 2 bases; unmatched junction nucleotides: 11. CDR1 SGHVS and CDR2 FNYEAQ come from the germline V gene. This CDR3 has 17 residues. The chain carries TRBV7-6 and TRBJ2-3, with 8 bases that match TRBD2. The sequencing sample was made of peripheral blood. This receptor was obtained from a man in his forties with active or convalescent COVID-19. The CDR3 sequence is CASSSKRAGDLTDTQYF. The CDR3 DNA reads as TGTGCCAGCAGCTCAAAGAGAGCGGGGGACCTCACAGATACGCAGTATTTT.